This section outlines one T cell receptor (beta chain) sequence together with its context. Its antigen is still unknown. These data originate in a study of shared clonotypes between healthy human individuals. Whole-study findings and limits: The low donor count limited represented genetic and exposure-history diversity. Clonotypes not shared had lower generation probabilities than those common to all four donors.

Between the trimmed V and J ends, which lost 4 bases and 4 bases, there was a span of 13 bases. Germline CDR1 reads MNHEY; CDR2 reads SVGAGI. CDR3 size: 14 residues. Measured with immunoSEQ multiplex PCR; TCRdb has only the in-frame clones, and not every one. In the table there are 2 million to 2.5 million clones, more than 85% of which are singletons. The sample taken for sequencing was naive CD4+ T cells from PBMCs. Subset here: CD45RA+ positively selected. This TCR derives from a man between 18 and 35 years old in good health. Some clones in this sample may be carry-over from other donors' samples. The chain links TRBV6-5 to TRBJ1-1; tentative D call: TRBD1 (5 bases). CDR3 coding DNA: TGTGCCAGCAGTTGGGGCGAGCTCGCCACTGAAGCTTTCTTT. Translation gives CASSWGELATEAFF.